A single sample gave rise to the 32 T cell receptor beta chains below, sequenced in a study of vaccination and CD4 T cells after COVID-19 (dated by TCRdb to the early 2020s). The antigens these receptors bind are not known. Library method: PCR. Sequencing instrument: Illumina iSeq 100. DNA from cultured CD4+ T cells underwent TCR sequencing with the Oncomine TCR Beta short-read assay at the Johns Hopkins FTIC core. Using fastp at Q25 and MiXCR, TCRdb reprocessed the public reads and kept productive beta chains. Here each entry gathers all rows of one CDR3 protein and keeps the most common genes and DNA. In all, the sample holds some 8,900 distinct CDR3 sequences, and under 50% of those were seen once. The ten biggest clones cover 11% of the sample. The treatment or condition label for this specimen denotes: roughly 11-day PBMC culture with coronavirus spike peptide pools or control peptides (ViraFEST assay). CD4+ T cells from unexposed donors were collected before the COVID-19 pandemic (2011-2018).

The source material was CD4+ T cells from blood, cultured in vitro. Every receptor here comes from a human donor in good health.

The V and J genes are TRBV7-2 and TRBJ2-1; D may match TRBD1 or TRBD2 (5 bases each). Trimming took off 11 bases at V and 6 bases at J, with 26 bases between the two ends. The germline CDR1 and CDR2 sequences are SGHTA and FQGNSA. The CDR3 has 16 residues. The CDR3, as DNA: TGTGCCGGTCGAGGGGTTTTGGGGCCCAGCCTCAATGAGCAGTTCTTC. Its protein is CAGRGVLGPSLNEQFF.

The chain couples TRBV27 to TRBJ2-4; a weak D match, TRBD1 (6 bases). This CDR3 has 15 amino acids. Germline CDR1 is MNHEY and CDR2 is SMNVEV (reference sequence). Trimming took 8 bases from V and 3 from J, leaving 17 bases between them. CDR3 sequence reads: CASGHSQGGKNIQYF. The CDR3 DNA reads TGTGCCAGCGGACATTCACAGGGCGGCAAAAACATTCAGTACTTC.

This clonotype was seen only a few times. V usage is TRBV15 and J usage is TRBJ2-7; D could derive from TRBD1 or TRBD2 (5 bases each). V shed 0 bases and J shed 5 bases, with 11 bases lying between them. CDR3 length equals 14 residues. Germline assignment: CDR1 LNHNV and CDR2 YYDKDF (reference sequence). The DNA for the CDR3 is TGTGCCACCAGCAGAGATCGAGGGGTGCACGAGCAGTACTTC. This encodes CATSRDRGVHEQYF.

The J gene is TRBJ2-7, the V gene TRBV20-1, with D tentatively TRBD1 (6 bases). CDR3 length equals 14 residues. Germline loops: CDR1 DFQATT, CDR2 SNEGSKA (reference sequence). Trimming shortened V by 2 bases and J by 6 bases, and 17 bases separated the two germline ends. The CDR3 region is CSARPTGRDSEQYF. The CDR3 region has the DNA TGCAGTGCTAGACCGACAGGTCGGGATTCCGAGCAGTACTTC.

The V and J genes are TRBV7-2 and TRBJ2-7; TRBD1 matches 8 bases. This CDR3 is 12 amino acids long. Germline V gene data show CDR1 as SGHTA and CDR2 as FQGNSA. The J segment lost 10 bases and the V segment lost 3 bases, leaving 5 bases of the junction unmatched. The CDR3 loop reads CASSFIGQGQYF. CDR3 bases: TGTGCCAGCAGCTTTATAGGACAGGGTCAGTACTTC.

Note on this clonotype: At one end, the junction sequence differs from germline, possibly due to a read error. This chain uses TRBV28 with TRBJ1-1; D gene unclear. Germline CDR1 MDHEN, CDR2 SYDVKM. The CDR3 consists of 10 residues. The CDR3 here is CASTGTQAFF. In nucleotides, the CDR3 is TGTGCCAGCACTGGCACTCAAGCTTTCTTT.

The V gene is TRBV6-1, the J gene TRBJ1-1; D is ambiguous. Trimming cost V 6 bases and J 2 bases, with 16 bases left between them. The CDR3 runs 15 residues. Germline CDR1 reads MNHNS; CDR2 reads SASEGT. The CDR3 loop is CASRTATRLNTEAFF. The CDR3 DNA sequence: TGTGCCAGCAGGACTGCGACACGCCTAAACACTGAAGCTTTCTTT.

This chain connects TRBV19 to TRBJ2-6, with D perhaps being TRBD1 or TRBD2 (5 bases each). The ends were cut back, 7 bases at V and 1 base at J, with 14 bases in the middle. The CDR3 has 16 amino acids. Germline values: CDR1 LNHDA, CDR2 SQIVND (reference sequence). In DNA, the CDR3 is TGTGCCAGTACCGGTTGGTGGGGGTCTGGGGCCAACGTCCTGACTTTC. Translating it yields CASTGWWGSGANVLTF.

The chain has TRBV5-4 and TRBJ2-7, with a tentative D call TRBD1 (7 bases). V shed 7 bases and J shed 0 bases, with 14 bases lying between them. The CDR3 length is 14 residues. CDR1 is SGHNT, CDR2 YYREEE, per germline (reference sequence). CDR3 sequence reads: CASAPRGDSYEQYF. The DNA for the CDR3 is TGTGCCAGCGCCCCCAGGGGGGACTCCTACGAGCAGTACTTC.

The chain uses TRBV27 and TRBJ1-4; perhaps TRBD1 as D (5 bases). This CDR3 is 14 amino acids long. V shed 6 bases and J shed 0 bases, with 8 bases lying between them. Looked up from germline, CDR1 is MNHEY and CDR2 is SMNVEV (reference sequence). The CDR3 DNA sequence: TGTGCCAGCAGCCTAGGGGCAACTAATGAAAAACTGTTTTTT. This sequence encodes CASSLGATNEKLFF.

The V and J genes are TRBV4-1 and TRBJ1-1; 8 nucleotides agree with TRBD1. CDR3 size: 14 residues. The junction had 5 bases not matched to a gene; V was cut back by 0 bases and J by 8 bases. Germline V gene sequence: CDR1 MGHRA, CDR2 YSYEKL. This chain's CDR3 is CASSQEDRANEAFF. Here the CDR3 DNA reads TGCGCCAGCAGCCAAGAGGACAGGGCAAACGAAGCTTTCTTT.

V gene TRBV10-2 combines with J gene TRBJ2-7; 8 nucleotides agree with TRBD2. Germline values: CDR1 WSHSY, CDR2 SAAADI. Trimming cost V 4 bases and J 4 bases; bases outside gene matches: 6. There are 14 residues in the CDR3. The CDR3, as DNA: TGCGCCAGCAGTGTACTAGCGGAGGATTACGAGCAGTACTTC. Translated, it gives CASSVLAEDYEQYF.

This clonotype was counted a few times. The chain has TRBV20-1 and TRBJ1-5, with D perhaps TRBD1 (5 bases). CDR3 length equals 14 residues. Germline CDR1 reads DFQATT; CDR2 reads SNEGSKA (reference sequence). Trimming shortened V by 6 bases and J by 5 bases, and 17 bases separated the two germline ends. The CDR3 protein is CSAESRVGDQPQHF. As DNA, the CDR3 is TGCAGTGCCGAATCCAGGGTGGGGGATCAGCCCCAGCATTTT.

The chain has TRBV6-1 and TRBJ1-5; 10 nucleotides line up with TRBD1. The CDR3 extends over 17 amino acids. The ends lost 6 bases at V and 0 bases at J; junction bases unmatched: 8. Germline lookup yields CDR1 MNHNS and CDR2 SASEGT. CDR3 sequence reads: CASRGGDRGTSNQPQHF. As DNA, the CDR3 is TGTGCCAGCAGGGGGGGGGACAGGGGAACTAGCAATCAGCCCCAGCATTTT.

The CDR3 sequence: CASSWRPSGASYTF. The CDR3 nucleotides read TGTGCCAGCAGCTGGAGGCCTTCGGGGGCATCATACACCTTC. The chain recombines TRBV7-2 with TRBJ1-2; possibly TRBD1 for D (6 bases). Trimming took off 4 bases at V and 11 bases at J, with 20 bases between the two ends. The V gene's germline CDR1 is SGHTA and CDR2 FQGNSA. There are 14 residues in the CDR3.

The genes are TRBV14 and TRBJ2-2; the match to TRBD1 covers 7 bases. V dropped 1 base and J dropped 5; count of bases not matched to a gene: 4. CDR3 size: 15 residues. Germline V gene sequence: CDR1 SGHDN, CDR2 FVKESK. The CDR3 DNA reads as TGTGCCAGCAGCCAAGTCCCGGGACAGACCGGGGAGCTGTTTTTT. Amino acids: CASSQVPGQTGELFF.

The V call is TRBV6-1, the J call TRBJ1-3; no definite D call. Germline CDR1 MNHNS, CDR2 SASEGT. The CDR3 has 15 residues. V dropped 6 bases and J dropped 8 bases, with 20 bases sitting between them. CDR3 coding DNA: TGTGCCAGCAGCCCCAGACACGGAGGAACGGACACCATATATTTT. It codes for CASSPRHGGTDTIYF.

This sequence joins TRBV20-1 and TRBJ2-2, with D unresolved. With 4 bases removed from V and 3 bases from J, the gap between germline ends came to 15 bases. The length of the CDR3 is 15 residues. CDR1 and CDR2 (germline): DFQATT, SNEGSKA (reference sequence). CDR3 residues: CSAKMLAEHTGELFF. CDR3 DNA: TGCAGTGCTAAAATGCTGGCAGAACACACCGGGGAGCTGTTTTTT.

There are a few counts of this clonotype. The chain couples TRBV2 to TRBJ2-3; the D gene is possibly TRBD2 (7 bases). Germline values: CDR1 SNHLY, CDR2 FYNNEI. The CDR3 is 16 residues long. The ends were cut back, 5 bases at V and 4 bases at J, with 19 bases in the middle. CDR3: CASSFTHGGRPDTQYF. The CDR3 nucleotides read TGTGCCAGCAGTTTCACACACGGGGGGCGGCCAGATACGCAGTATTTT.

V and J are TRBV20-1 and TRBJ1-5, with TRBD1 identical over 10 bases. With V trimmed by 3 bases and J by 4 bases, 12 bases remained unmatched. The CDR3 is made up of 17 amino acids. Germline CDR1 and CDR2: DFQATT and SNEGSKA (reference sequence). CDR3 bases: TGCAGTGCTAGTGATCCGCGACAGGGGGCAAATAATCAGCCCCAGCATTTT. This gives the protein CSASDPRQGANNQPQHF.

This sequence joins TRBV12-3 or TRBV12-4 and TRBJ2-5, with D uncertain. This CDR3 contains 14 residues. Trimming cost V 6 bases and J 5 bases, with 16 bases left between them. For the CDR3, the DNA is TGTGCCAGCAGCCCTATCAACGAAGGGGAGACCCAGTACTTC. It is translated as CASSPINEGETQYF.

CDR3 loop: CASSPSGALNTGELFF. The CDR3 bases are TGTGCCAGCAGTCCCAGTGGCGCGCTTAACACCGGGGAGCTGTTTTTT. V and J are TRBV28 and TRBJ2-2; no definite D call. Trimming stripped 5 bases from V and 2 bases from J, with 15 bases between. The CDR3 contains 16 residues. Germline V gives CDR1 MDHEN, CDR2 SYDVKM.

The chain is built from TRBV20-1 and TRBJ2-7, with D possibly matching TRBD2 (5 bases). The germline V and J ends were trimmed by 6 bases and 3 bases, with 15 bases remaining between them. The CDR3 totals 13 residues. Germline CDR1 DFQATT, CDR2 SNEGSKA (reference sequence). The CDR3 region is CSAARRADYEQYF. As DNA, the CDR3 is TGCAGTGCCGCTCGGCGGGCGGACTACGAGCAGTACTTC.

The chain combines TRBV2 with TRBJ2-1, with 7 bases matching TRBD2. Trimming at V came to 7 bases and at J to 0 bases, leaving 9 bases not matched to a gene. This CDR3 is built from 16 residues. CDR1 is SNHLY, CDR2 FYNNEI, per germline. Here the CDR3 DNA reads TGTGCCAGCACCCCTAGCGGTTTAAGCTCCTACAATGAGCAGTTCTTC. Translated: CASTPSGLSSYNEQFF.

The chain couples TRBV6-1 to TRBJ1-2, with TRBD1 as a possible D gene (5 bases). Per germline, CDR1 MNHNS and CDR2 SASEGT. The V end lost 4 bases, the J end lost 0 bases, and 12 bases lay between the germline ends. This CDR3 is built from 15 residues. The CDR3 coding sequence is TGTGCCAGCAGTGTTTCAGGGTCCCCTAACTATGGCTACACCTTC. Its translation: CASSVSGSPNYGYTF.

This clonotype was seen a handful of times. The chain combines TRBV10-1 with TRBJ1-6, with 8 bases that match TRBD1. CDR3 length equals 17 residues. Germline V lookup: CDR1 WNHNN, CDR2 SYGVQD (reference sequence). V lost 0 bases to trimming and J lost 7 bases; unmatched junction nucleotides: 8. The CDR3 spells CASSESPTGALNSPLHF. CDR3 sequence (DNA): TGCGCCAGCAGTGAGTCTCCGACAGGGGCCCTAAATTCACCCCTCCACTTT.

The V gene is TRBV19, the J gene TRBJ2-6; D is possibly TRBD1 (5 bases). The V gene lost 1 base and the J gene lost 3 bases, with 19 bases spanning the gap. From germline, CDR1 is LNHDA and CDR2 SQIVND (reference sequence). This CDR3 comprises 19 residues. The CDR3 nucleotides read TGTGCCAGTAGTATAGGCGCGTGGCAGGGATCAAGTGGGGCCAACGTCCTGACTTTC. Translation gives CASSIGAWQGSSGANVLTF.

The chain carries TRBV24-1 and TRBJ2-1, with 10 bases fitting TRBD1. After removal of 7 bases from V and 9 bases from J, the junction contained 11 bases not matched to a gene. The CDR3 has 15 amino acids. The germline gives CDR1 KGHDR, CDR2 SFDVKD. This CDR3 reads CATSAQGQGTSEQFF. In nucleotides, the CDR3 is TGTGCCACCAGCGCCCAGGGACAGGGGACGAGTGAGCAGTTCTTC.

This clonotype came up a few times. This chain joins TRBV19 and TRBJ1-3, with D tentatively TRBD1 (6 bases). The CDR3 loop spans 13 amino acids. Germline V CDR1 and CDR2: LNHDA, SQIVND (reference sequence). Trimming pared 9 bases from V and 2 bases from J, leaving 11 bases between. The CDR3 is CASPDRTGNTIYF. In nucleotides, the CDR3 is TGTGCCAGCCCGGACAGAACTGGAAACACCATATATTTT.

This clonotype was counted once. V and J are TRBV5-4 and TRBJ2-3; D is possibly TRBD2 (6 bases). The CDR3 totals 16 residues. CDR1 is SGHNT, CDR2 YYREEE, per germline (reference sequence). The V end lost 4 bases, the J end lost 2 bases, and 17 bases lay between the germline ends. The DNA for the CDR3 is TGTGCCAGCAGCCCCGAACCCGCGGGGCCCACAGATACGCAGTATTTT. As protein: CASSPEPAGPTDTQYF.

The chain employs TRBV5-1 and TRBJ2-2, with D perhaps assigned TRBD1 or TRBD2 (5 bases each). With 0 bases removed from V and 6 bases from J, the gap between germline ends came to 9 bases. The germline CDR1 and CDR2 sequences are SGHRS and YFSETQ. CDR3 length: 14 amino acids. CDR3 in DNA: TGCGCCAGCAGCTTGGGTGGGGACGCCGGGGAGCTGTTTTTT. It translates to CASSLGGDAGELFF. The full variable domain, with the rest looked up from reference TRBV5-1 and TRBJ2-2, is KAGVTQTPRYLIKTRGQQVTLSCSPISGHRSVSWYQQTPGQGLQFLFEYFSETQRNKGNFPGRFSGRQFSNSRSEMNVSTLELGDSALYLCASSLGGDAGELFFGEGSRLTVL.

This clonotype has more than one count but fewer than ten. V gene TRBV20-1 combines with J gene TRBJ2-2; 8 nucleotides agree with TRBD2. Germline assignment: CDR1 DFQATT and CDR2 SNEGSKA (reference sequence). CDR3 length: 17 residues. Losses at the gene ends were 2 bases for V and 1 base for J; bases not matched to a gene: 9. The DNA for the CDR3 is TGCAGTGCTAGAAGGGTTTCGGGAGGGGAGAACACCGGGGAGCTGTTTTTT. This encodes CSARRVSGGENTGELFF.